This TCR beta chain was recorded in a study of molecular identifiers for immune sequencing clone quantification. MiXCR was run by TCRdb on the PCR reads, yielding one entry per CDR3 protein. The table records approximately 630,000 distinct CDR3 sequences, about 25% of them present only once. A CD8+CD4-CCR7+CD45RA+ phenotype served as the sorting definition for naive CD8 T cells. V was shortened by 2 bases and J by 9 bases, with 15 bases between the two germline ends. This CDR3 has 14 residues. Germline V CDR1 and CDR2: SGHNT, YYREEE (reference sequence). This chain joins TRBV5-4 and TRBJ2-4; D remains unclear. This sequence originates from a human donor in good health. Some libraries in this study had Jurkat cell RNA spiked in. The material sequenced was naive CD8+ T cells from blood, with Jurkat cell RNA spiked in. The subset was: FACS-sorted CD8+CD4-CCR7+CD45RA+ naive T cells. CDR3 loop: CASSFRTDGTIQYF. CDR3 bases: TGTGCCAGCAGCTTCAGGACCGATGGAACCATTCAGTACTTC.